This is a list of T cell receptor beta chains from one sample in a study of regulatory T cells in long-lasting Graves disease. TCRdb called the multiplex PCR reads again in MiXCR, with one record for every CDR3 protein. The data show a few hundred thousand distinct CDR3 sequences, with around 15% seen just once and about 25% held by the top ten. This sample also appeared in a second study, on T cells in Graves' hyperthyroidism and ophthalmopathy.

Sequencing was performed on peripheral blood mononuclear cells (PBMCs), taken at new diagnosis, from a patient treated with antithyroid drugs. The receptors shown here come from a young woman with Graves disease. The CDR3 runs from the conserved cysteine through the conserved F or W. The order of the fields is D gene, clone size, J gene, V gene, CDR3 protein, CDR3 DNA. The D gene is left open where the match is weak. Not every row has a clone size; where given, it reads once, few, many or a size class.

TRBD2	few	TRBJ2-7	TRBV4-1	CASSQFSAGGPNEQYF	TGTGCCAGCAGCCAATTTTCGGCGGGAGGGCCAAACGAGCAGTACTTC
TRBD2	many	TRBJ2-2	TRBV27	CASSLLVLAGVKAGELFF	TGTGCCAGCAGTTTATTGGTCCTAGCGGGAGTGAAAGCCGGGGAGCTGTTTTTT
.	.	TRBJ1-2	TRBV11-2	CASSQGRNGYGYTF	TGCGCCAGCAGCCAAGGCAGGAATGGCTATGGCTACACCTTC
.	many	TRBJ2-5	TRBV9	CASSVTPKSQETQYF	TGTGCCAGCAGCGTAACCCCCAAATCACAAGAGACCCAGTACTTC
TRBD2	many	TRBJ2-3	TRBV7-3	CASSITSGSADTQYF	TGTGCCAGCAGCATAACTAGCGGGAGTGCAGATACGCAGTATTTT
.	many	TRBJ2-7	TRBV20-1	CSARSAPPSRIYEQYF	TGCAGTGCTAGATCTGCCCCGCCTAGCCGGATCTACGAGCAGTACTTC
TRBD2	.	TRBJ2-7	TRBV7-2	CASSPIAAGGGTHEQYF	TGTGCCAGCAGCCCGATTGCCGCGGGAGGGGGCACCCACGAGCAGTACTTC
.	many	TRBJ2-3	TRBV7-6	CASSGWGTDTQYF	TGTGCCAGCAGCGGGTGGGGCACAGATACGCAGTATTTT
.	many	TRBJ1-2	TRBV28	CASSSKVGGYTF	TGTGCCAGCAGCTCCAAAGTGGGTGGCTACACCTTC
TRBD2	many	TRBJ2-5	TRBV28	CASSSLAGLGETQYF	TGTGCCAGCAGTAGCCTAGCGGGATTGGGGGAGACCCAGTACTTC
TRBD1	many	TRBJ1-2	TRBV30	CAWSVDRGSGYTF	TGTGCCTGGAGTGTCGACAGGGGTTCTGGCTACACCTTC
.	many	TRBJ1-5	TRBV7-8	CASSSSRVSNQPQHF	TGTGCCAGCAGCTCATCCAGGGTTAGCAATCAGCCCCAGCATTTT
TRBD1	few	TRBJ1-1	TRBV7-9	CASSLGGQNEAFF	TGTGCCAGCAGCTTAGGGGGACAGAATGAAGCTTTCTTT
.	.	TRBJ2-2	TRBV9	CASSVATEGELFF	TGTGCCAGCAGCGTAGCTACTGAGGGGGAGCTGTTTTTT
TRBD1	.	TRBJ2-2	TRBV19	CASRKGTGGFSTGELFF	TGTGCCAGTAGAAAAGGGACAGGGGGATTCAGCACCGGGGAGCTGTTTTTT
TRBD1	few	TRBJ1-2	TRBV5-5	CASSPGGVDYGYTF	TGTGCCAGCAGCCCAGGGGGAGTGGACTATGGCTACACCTTC
TRBD2	many	TRBJ2-7	TRBV7-3	CASSLGGGRSSQYF	TGTGCCAGCAGCTTAGGAGGCGGGAGGTCGTCGCAGTACTTC
.	many	TRBJ1-1	TRBV5-1	CASSLVINTEAFF	TGCGCCAGCAGCTTGGTCATCAACACTGAAGCTTTCTTT
.	many	TRBJ1-1	TRBV13	CASSFEGRGTEAFF	TGTGCCAGCAGCTTCGAAGGGAGGGGCACTGAAGCTTTCTTT
TRBD1	.	TRBJ2-1	TRBV14	CASRRTGSNEQFF	TGTGCCAGCAGGCGGACAGGGAGCAATGAGCAGTTCTTC
.	.	TRBJ1-2	TRBV7-9	CASSHGRNGYTF	TGTGCCAGCAGCCACGGACGGAATGGCTACACCTTC
.	many	TRBJ1-5	TRBV3-1	CASSQDRIQPQHF	TGTGCCAGCAGCCAAGACCGGATCCAGCCCCAGCATTTT
.	many	TRBJ1-2	TRBV3-1	CASSQGTEYGYTF	TGTGCCAGCAGCCAAGGGACGGAATATGGCTACACCTTC
TRBD1	many	TRBJ1-2	TRBV27	CASSLTGQGFYGYTF	TGTGCCAGCAGTTTGACAGGGCAGGGGTTCTATGGCTACACCTTC
.	.	TRBJ1-2	TRBV11-1	CASSYRGGAIYGYTF	TGCGCCAGCAGCTACCGAGGAGGGGCCATCTATGGCTACACCTTC
.	.	TRBJ1-2	TRBV4-2	CASSQVSDFNYGYTF	TGTGCCAGCAGCCAGGTCTCGGACTTTAACTATGGCTACACCTTC